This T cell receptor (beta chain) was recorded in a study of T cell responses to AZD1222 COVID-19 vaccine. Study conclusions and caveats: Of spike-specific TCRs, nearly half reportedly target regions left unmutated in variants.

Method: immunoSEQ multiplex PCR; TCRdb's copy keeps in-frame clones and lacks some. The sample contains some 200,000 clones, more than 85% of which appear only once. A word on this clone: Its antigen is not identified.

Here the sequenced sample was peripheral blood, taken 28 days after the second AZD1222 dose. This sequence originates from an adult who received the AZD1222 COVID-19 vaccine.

CDR3 residues: CASSYSGTGGHEQYF. For the CDR3, the DNA is TGTGCCAGCAGTTACTCGGGGACAGGGGGCCACGAGCAGTACTTC. V and J are TRBV6-5 and TRBJ2-7, with 12 bases aligning to TRBD1. CDR1 and CDR2 from the germline V gene are MNHEY and SVGAGI. The CDR3 has 15 residues. V lost 0 bases and J lost 5; bases outside the gene matches: 2.